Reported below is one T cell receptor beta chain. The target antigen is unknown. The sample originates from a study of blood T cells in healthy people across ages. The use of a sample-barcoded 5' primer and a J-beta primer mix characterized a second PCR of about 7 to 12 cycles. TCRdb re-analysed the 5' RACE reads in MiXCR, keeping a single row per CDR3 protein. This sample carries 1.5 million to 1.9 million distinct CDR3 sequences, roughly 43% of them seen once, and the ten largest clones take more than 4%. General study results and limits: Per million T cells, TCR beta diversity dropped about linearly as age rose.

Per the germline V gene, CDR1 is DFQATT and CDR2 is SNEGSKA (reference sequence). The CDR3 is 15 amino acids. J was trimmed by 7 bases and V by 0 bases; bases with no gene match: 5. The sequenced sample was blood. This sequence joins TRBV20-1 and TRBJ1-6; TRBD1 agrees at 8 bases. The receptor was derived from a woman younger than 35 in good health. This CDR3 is CSARESTGVNSPLHF. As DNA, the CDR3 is TGCAGTGCTAGAGAGTCGACAGGGGTAAATTCACCCCTCCACTTT.